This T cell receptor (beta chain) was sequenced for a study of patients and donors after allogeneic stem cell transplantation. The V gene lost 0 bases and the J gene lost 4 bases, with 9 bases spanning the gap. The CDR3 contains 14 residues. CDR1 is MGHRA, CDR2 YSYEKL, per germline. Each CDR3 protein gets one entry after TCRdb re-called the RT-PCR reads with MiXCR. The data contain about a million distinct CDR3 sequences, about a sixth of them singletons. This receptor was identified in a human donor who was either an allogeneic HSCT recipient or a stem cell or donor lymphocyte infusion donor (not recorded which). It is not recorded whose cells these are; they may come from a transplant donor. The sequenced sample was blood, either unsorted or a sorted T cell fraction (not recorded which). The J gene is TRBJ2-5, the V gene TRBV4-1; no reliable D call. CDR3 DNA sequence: TGCGCCAGCAGCCAAGATCGAGCCCCAGAGACCCAGTACTTC. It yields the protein CASSQDRAPETQYF.